One sample yielded the 21 T cell receptor beta chains listed below, sequenced in a study of blood T cell repertoires in COVID-19. Sequenced by immunoSEQ multiplex PCR; TCRdb stores in-frame clones only, minus some. Of roughly 320,000 clones listed, 90% are singletons. Sequencing was performed on PBMCs or T cells enriched from blood (not recorded which). The receptors derive from a woman aged 25-40 years who had been exposed to COVID-19.

The chain carries TRBV5-3 and TRBJ2-5; 12 positions match TRBD1. TRBV5-3 is marked as an open reading frame, function uncertain. J lost 6 bases, V lost 5 bases, and 11 bases had no gene match. This CDR3 has 16 residues. DNA of the CDR3: TGTGCCAGAAGTCTACCCGGGACAGGGGGCGAGAAGACCCAGTACTTC. It is translated as CARSLPGTGGEKTQYF.

The V call is TRBV18, the J call TRBJ1-1, with TRBD1 matching 9 bases. CDR1 and CDR2 from the germline V gene are KGHSH and LQKENI. Trimming took 5 bases from V and 7 from J; bases not matched to a gene: 5. The CDR3 runs 13 residues. The CDR3 bases are TGTGCCAGCTCAGTTGGGACAGGGTATGAAGCTTTCTTT. Translation: CASSVGTGYEAFF.

The chain recombines TRBV7-7 with TRBJ2-3; D is unresolved. The germline V gene encodes CDR1 SSHAT and CDR2 FNYEAQ (reference sequence). The CDR3 loop spans 18 amino acids. Trimming removed 5 bases from V and 2 bases from J, with 23 bases in between. The CDR3 is CASSAPSTPQYFTDTQYF. CDR3 in DNA: TGTGCCAGCAGCGCGCCCAGTACCCCACAGTACTTCACAGATACGCAGTATTTT.

The chain carries TRBV11-1 and TRBJ1-1, with 9 nucleotides matching TRBD1. From germline, CDR1 is SGHAT and CDR2 FQDESV (reference sequence). The CDR3 runs to 14 residues. The V and J ends lost 5 bases and 1 base, in that order; junction bases with no gene match: 2. Written as DNA, the CDR3 is TGTGCCAGCAGCCCGGGACAGGGGAACACTGAAGCTTTCTTT. Its translation: CASSPGQGNTEAFF.

J is TRBJ2-3 and V is TRBV11-3; no clear D. With 0 bases removed from V and 6 bases from J, the gap between germline ends came to 7 bases. This CDR3 region has 13 residues. CDR1 is SGHNT, CDR2 YENEEA, per germline. The CDR3 spells CASSLDPSDTQYF. The CDR3 coding sequence is TGTGCCAGCAGCTTAGATCCGAGCGATACGCAGTATTTT. The full variable domain, its missing parts supplied by reference TRBV11-3 and TRBJ2-3, is EAGVVQSPRYKIIEKKQPVAFWCNPISGHNTLYWYLQNLGQGPELLIRYENEEAVDDSQLPKDRFSAERLKGVDSTLKIQPAELGDSAVYLCASSLDPSDTQYFGPGTRLTVL.

V and J are TRBV15 and TRBJ2-1; TRBD1 might be the D (6 bases). The length of the CDR3 is 17 residues. CDR1 and CDR2 (germline): LNHNV, YYDKDF (reference sequence). V was clipped by 5 bases and J by 0 bases, with 17 bases between them. Here the CDR3 reads CATSGGQTYSSYNEQFF. The DNA of the CDR3 is TGTGCCACCAGCGGCGGACAGACTTATAGCTCCTACAATGAGCAGTTCTTC. Variable domain in full (rest from reference TRBV15 and TRBJ2-1): DAMVIQNPRYQVTQFGKPVTLSCSQTLNHNVMYWYQQKSSQAPKLLFHYYDKDFNNEADTPDNFQSRRPNTSFCFLDIRSPGLGDTAMYLCATSGGQTYSSYNEQFFGPGTRLTVL.

The chain couples TRBV6-5 to TRBJ2-7; 7 bases line up with TRBD2. The CDR3 length is 14 residues. Trimming removed 6 bases from V and 1 base from J; junction bases left unmatched: 6. The germline V gene has CDR1 MNHEY and CDR2 SVGAGI. CDR3 sequence reads: CASRPSGVSYEQYF. CDR3 bases: TGTGCCAGCAGGCCCAGCGGGGTTTCCTACGAGCAGTACTTC.

The V and J genes are TRBV9 and TRBJ2-5, with 9 positions matching TRBD2. The junction had 7 bases not matched to a gene; V was cut back by 2 bases and J by 2 bases. The CDR3 is 16 residues long. From germline, CDR1 is SGDLS and CDR2 YYNGEE. The DNA for the CDR3 is TGTGCCAGCAGCGTCACTAGCGGGTATATGCAAGAGACCCAGTACTTC. This codes for CASSVTSGYMQETQYF.

The chain is built from TRBV5-5 and TRBJ2-3; 15 bases align to TRBD2. The J segment lost 6 bases and the V segment lost 3 bases, leaving 5 bases of the junction unmatched. CDR3 length: 16 amino acids. Germline lookup yields CDR1 SGHKS and CDR2 YYEKEE (reference sequence). In nucleotides, the CDR3 is TGTGCCAGCAGCTCGGGACTAGCGGGGGGCCTGGATACGCAGTATTTT. Encoded protein: CASSSGLAGGLDTQYF.

The chain recombines TRBV2 with TRBJ1-1, with D perhaps matching TRBD1 (5 bases). Germline loops: CDR1 SNHLY, CDR2 FYNNEI. The ends were cut back, 2 bases at V and 5 bases at J, with 12 bases in the middle. The CDR3 has 14 residues. In DNA, the CDR3 is TGTGCCAGCAGTGAACGGGGGAAACGGACTGAAGCTTTCTTT. Protein: CASSERGKRTEAFF.

V usage is TRBV25-1 and J usage is TRBJ1-1; D is possibly TRBD1 (5 bases). This CDR3 comprises 14 residues. Germline V lookup: CDR1 MGHDK, CDR2 SYGVNS. With 8 bases removed from V and 5 bases from J, the gap between germline ends came to 18 bases. The CDR3 loop reads CASSPGGVRTEAFF. The CDR3 DNA follows: TGTGCCAGCTCCCCGGGGGGGGTACGGACTGAAGCTTTCTTT.

This chain connects TRBV7-9 to TRBJ1-5; the D is unclear. Germline V gene lookup returns CDR1 SEHNR and CDR2 FQNEAQ (reference sequence). This CDR3 contains 12 residues. V lost 4 bases to trimming and J lost 5 bases, with 6 bases between them. For the CDR3, the DNA is TGTGCCAGCAGCTGGCCTGATCAGCCCCAGCATTTT. It specifies CASSWPDQPQHF. Full variable domain (rest looked up from reference TRBV7-9 and TRBJ1-5): DTGVSQNPRHKITKRGQNVTFRCDPISEHNRLYWYRQTLGQGPEFLTYFQNEAQLEKSRLLSDRFSAERPKGSFSTLEIQRTEQGDSAMYLCASSWPDQPQHFGDGTRLSIL.

The chain has TRBV30 and TRBJ1-2; the D gene is possibly TRBD1 (5 bases). Trimming left V 4 bases short and J 2 bases short, with 11 bases between. Per the germline V gene, CDR1 is GTSNPN and CDR2 is SVGIG (reference sequence). The CDR3 loop spans 13 amino acids. The CDR3 region has the DNA TGTGCCTGGACCTCGGGGGAAAACTATGGCTACACCTTC. Translated, it gives CAWTSGENYGYTF.

The genes are TRBV24-1 and TRBJ1-2; 11 bases fit TRBD1. The junction had 2 bases not matched to a gene; V was cut back by 2 bases and J by 4 bases. The CDR3 consists of 15 residues. The V gene's germline CDR1 is KGHDR and CDR2 SFDVKD. CDR3: CATSDWTGGSYGYTF. As DNA, the CDR3 is TGTGCCACCAGTGATTGGACAGGGGGCAGCTATGGCTACACCTTC.

This rearrangement joins TRBV14 to TRBJ1-1, with 7 positions matching TRBD1. The V segment lost 3 bases and the J segment 2 bases; nucleotides outside the gene matches: 9. Germline CDR1 reads SGHDN; CDR2 reads FVKESK. The CDR3 is 16 residues long. CDR3 protein: CASSHWNDRVNTEAFF. As DNA, the CDR3 is TGTGCCAGCAGCCATTGGAATGACAGGGTCAACACTGAAGCTTTCTTT. Based on the CDR3 plus reference TRBV14 and TRBJ1-1, the full variable domain is EAGVTQFPSHSVIEKGQTVTLRCDPISGHDNLYWYRRVMGKEIKFLLHFVKESKQDESGMPNNRFLAERTGGTYSTLKVQPAELEDSGVYFCASSHWNDRVNTEAFFGQGTRLTVV.

This chain connects TRBV2 to TRBJ1-2, with D possibly being TRBD1 (6 bases). The ends were cut back, 7 bases at V and 0 bases at J, with 12 bases in the middle. This CDR3 has 14 amino acids. Germline V CDR1 and CDR2: SNHLY, FYNNEI. CDR3 coding DNA: TGTGCCAGCATGGACAGACCATCTAACTATGGCTACACCTTC. It codes for CASMDRPSNYGYTF.

This chain links TRBV12-5 with TRBJ1-1; unclear D gene. The germline V gene encodes CDR1 LGHNT and CDR2 FRNRAP. This CDR3 has 14 amino acids. V was clipped by 0 bases and J by 8 bases, with 13 bases between them. The CDR3 protein is CASGLVLSGREAFF. CDR3 in DNA: TGTGCTAGTGGTTTGGTACTAAGCGGGCGGGAAGCTTTCTTT.

The V gene is TRBV19, the J gene TRBJ2-2, with a tentative D call TRBD1 (5 bases). V lost 3 bases and J lost 4, with 12 bases in between. The CDR3 contains 15 residues. Germline V CDR1 and CDR2: LNHDA, SQIVND (reference sequence). The CDR3 is CASSIYRTSTGELFF. CDR3 sequence (DNA): TGTGCCAGTAGTATTTACAGGACCTCCACCGGGGAGCTGTTTTTT. The full variable domain, its missing parts supplied by reference TRBV19 and TRBJ2-2, is DGGITQSPKYLFRKEGQNVTLSCEQNLNHDAMYWYRQDPGQGLRLIYYSQIVNDFQKGDIAEGYSVSREKKESFPLTVTSAQKNPTAFYLCASSIYRTSTGELFFGEGSRLTVL.

As DNA, the CDR3 is TGTGCCAGCTCACCACGACAGAGAAATGAAAAACTGTTTTTT. Translation gives CASSPRQRNEKLFF. The chain recombines TRBV18 with TRBJ1-4, with D possibly being TRBD1 (5 bases). V lost 1 base, J lost 5 bases, and 8 bases lay in between. CDR3 length: 14 residues. Germline V gene sequence: CDR1 KGHSH, CDR2 LQKENI.

This clone came up once. The V gene is TRBV30, the J gene TRBJ1-1; D is possibly TRBD1 (6 bases). Germline V CDR1 and CDR2: GTSNPN, SVGIG (reference sequence). The V and J ends lost 7 bases and 4 bases respectively, with 13 bases between them. There are 12 residues in the CDR3. The CDR3 DNA reads as TGTGCCTCGAAGCGAGGGGGCACTGAAGCTTTCTTT. Protein: CASKRGGTEAFF. Variable domain in full (rest from reference TRBV30 and TRBJ1-1): SQTIHQWPATLVQPVGSPLSLECTVEGTSNPNLYWYRQAAGRGLQLLFYSVGIGQISSEVPQNLSASRPQDRQFILSSKKLLLSDSGFYLCASKRGGTEAFFGQGTRLTVV.

V and J are TRBV10-3 and TRBJ2-3; 15 bases align to TRBD2. Looked up from germline, CDR1 is ENHRY and CDR2 is SYGVKD. The CDR3 has 17 residues. The V gene end was trimmed by 11 bases and the J gene end by 6 bases; junction bases not matched to a gene: 15. The CDR3 coding sequence is TGTGCCGCCGCCACTGGACTAGCGGGGGGGGGAAGGGATACGCAGTATTTT. This sequence encodes CAAATGLAGGGRDTQYF.